These T cell receptor beta chains were read from a single sample in a study of T-cell memory formation after mild COVID-19. TCRdb processed the 5' RACE reads anew with MiXCR; each CDR3 protein has one entry. The sample shows under 550,000 distinct CDR3 sequences, more than 15% of them seen only once. The sample was PBMCs or a T cell subset sorted from them (not recorded which). The receptors originated from a man aged 18 to 35 who had mild COVID-19 (a few samples of this study predate the infection). Cell type and time point are not known. CDR3s include the opening cysteine and the closing phenylalanine or tryptophan. Each record gives: V gene, CDR3 protein.

v_gene: TRBV18
CDR3aa: CASSPARLGGYGYTF

v_gene: TRBV2
CDR3aa: CASSARLAGAGELFF

v_gene: TRBV5-5
CDR3aa: CASSLVSGAGANVLTF

v_gene: TRBV9
CDR3aa: CASSPSGGPGQPQHF

v_gene: TRBV5-1
CDR3aa: CASRNQGSSTEAFF

v_gene: TRBV6-2/TRBV6-3
CDR3aa: CARRGFDSTGELFF

v_gene: TRBV11-1
CDR3aa: CASSLASPDTQYF

v_gene: TRBV7-9
CDR3aa: CASSTSTDTQYF

v_gene: TRBV10-3
CDR3aa: CAISEPGTPQHF

v_gene: TRBV15
CDR3aa: CATSTSNYGYTF

v_gene: TRBV7-2
CDR3aa: CASSFNYSPGAFF

v_gene: TRBV7-6
CDR3aa: CASSVRQSTGELFF

v_gene: TRBV28
CDR3aa: CASSPRRSEQYF

v_gene: TRBV19
CDR3aa: CASSIAGGQDFNYGYTF

v_gene: TRBV20-1
CDR3aa: CSARGQGGNSPLHF